This TCR beta chain was documented in a study of control samples from healthy donors and cancer patients. This CDR3 contains 13 residues. Germline V lookup: CDR1 SGHTA, CDR2 FQGTGA. Between the trimmed V and J ends, which lost 3 bases and 8 bases, there was a span of 13 bases. TCRdb keeps only in-frame clones here, not all; method: immunoSEQ multiplex PCR. The sample carries under 200,000 clones, 90% to 95% recorded once. The receptor was derived from a woman aged 55-70 years in good health. Sequenced sample: blood. V gene TRBV7-3 combines with J gene TRBJ1-2; no clear D gene. CDR3 region: CASSLAGVQGYTF. The CDR3 DNA reads TGTGCCAGCAGCTTGGCAGGAGTCCAGGGCTACACCTTC.